The entry that follows covers one T cell receptor (beta chain) sequence. The sample is drawn from a study of identifying expanded T cells in peripheral blood. The V gene lost 7 bases and the J gene lost 5 bases, with 23 bases spanning the gap. Germline loops: CDR1 MNHNY, CDR2 SVGAGI (reference sequence). The CDR3 is 16 amino acids. Method: immunoSEQ multiplex PCR; TCRdb's copy keeps in-frame clones and lacks some. Among 95,000 to 150,000 clones, more than 80% were seen once, and the ten largest hold 2.5% to 3.5%. Specimen: blood. The TCR was taken from a person aged 18 to 75 in good health. The chain couples TRBV6-6 to TRBJ2-5; perhaps TRBD2 as D (5 bases). This chain's CDR3 is CASIRTGRRFGETQYF. The DNA for the CDR3 is TGTGCCAGCATTCGGACCGGTAGGAGGTTCGGGGAGACCCAGTACTTC.